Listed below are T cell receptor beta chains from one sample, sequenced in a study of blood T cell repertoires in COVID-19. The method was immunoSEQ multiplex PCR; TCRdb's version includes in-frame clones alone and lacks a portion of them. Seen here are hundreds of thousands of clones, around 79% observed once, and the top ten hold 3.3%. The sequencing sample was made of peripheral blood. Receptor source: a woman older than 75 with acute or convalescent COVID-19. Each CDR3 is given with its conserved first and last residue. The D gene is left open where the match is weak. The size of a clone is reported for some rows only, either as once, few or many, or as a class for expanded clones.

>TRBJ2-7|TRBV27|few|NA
CASSLGQGISYEQYF
TGTGCCAGCAGTTTAGGGCAGGGGATCTCCTACGAGCAGTACTTC
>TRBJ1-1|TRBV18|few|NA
CASSPGRGMNTEAFF
TGTGCCAGCTCACCCGGACGGGGTATGAACACTGAAGCTTTCTTT
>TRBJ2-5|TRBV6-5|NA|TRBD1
CACGTGGSETQYF
TGTGCCTGCGGGACAGGGGGCTCGGAGACCCAGTACTTC
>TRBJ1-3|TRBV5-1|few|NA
CASSLDGASGNTIYF
TGCGCCAGCAGCTTGGATGGGGCCTCTGGAAACACCATATATTTT
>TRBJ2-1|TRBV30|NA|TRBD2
CAWARLAGGNEQFF
TGTGCCTGGGCCCGACTAGCGGGGGGCAATGAGCAGTTCTTC
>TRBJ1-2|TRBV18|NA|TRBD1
CASSPPTGTGSDGYTF
TGTGCCAGCTCACCACCTACCGGGACAGGAAGCGATGGCTACACCTTC
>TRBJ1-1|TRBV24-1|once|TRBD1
CATRAQGQGNFFF
TGTGCCACCCGAGCCCAAGGACAGGGGAATTTCTTCTTT
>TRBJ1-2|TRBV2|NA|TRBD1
CASGTGGYGYTF
TGTGCCAGCGGCACAGGGGGGTACGGCTACACCTTC
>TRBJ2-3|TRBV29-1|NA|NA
CSVDIGGGSTDTQYF
TGCAGCGTTGATATTGGTGGCGGGAGCACAGATACGCAGTATTTT
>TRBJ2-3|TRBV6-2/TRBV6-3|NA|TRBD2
CASSYLGLAGRDTDTQYF
TGTGCCAGCAGTTACTTAGGACTAGCGGGGCGAGACACAGATACGCAGTATTTT
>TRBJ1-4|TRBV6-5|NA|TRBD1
CASRTLRAGGEKLFF
TGTGCCAGCAGAACCCTCCGGGCAGGGGGGGAAAAACTGTTTTTT
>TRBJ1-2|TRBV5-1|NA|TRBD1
CASSLTGTEYGYTF
TGCGCCAGCAGCTTAACCGGGACAGAGTATGGCTACACCTTC
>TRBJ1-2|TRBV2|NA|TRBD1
CASSEGDRLYGYTF
TGTGCCAGCAGTGAAGGGGACAGGCTTTATGGCTACACCTTC
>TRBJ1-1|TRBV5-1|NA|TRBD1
CASGGTGNTEAFF
TGCGCCAGCGGAGGGACAGGGAACACTGAAGCTTTCTTT
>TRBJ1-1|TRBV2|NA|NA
CASSAEVNTEAFF
TGTGCCAGCAGTGCCGAGGTGAACACTGAAGCTTTCTTT
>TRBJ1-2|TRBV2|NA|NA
CASRLDLHGYTF
TGTGCCAGCAGGTTGGACTTGCATGGCTACACCTTC
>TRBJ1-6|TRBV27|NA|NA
CASSPRTLYNSPLHF
TGTGCCAGCAGTCCCCGGACACTATATAATTCACCCCTCCACTTT
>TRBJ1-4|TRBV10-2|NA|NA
CASSGSGEKLFF
TGCGCCAGCAGTGGATCGGGGGAAAAACTGTTTTTT
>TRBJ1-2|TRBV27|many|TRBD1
CASSSDRGRLYGYTF
TGTGCCAGCAGTTCCGACAGGGGGCGCCTCTATGGCTACACCTTC
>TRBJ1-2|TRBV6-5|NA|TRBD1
CASSYVSTGVDGGYTF
TGTGCCAGCAGTTACGTCTCGACAGGGGTAGACGGGGGCTACACCTTC